Listed below are T cell receptor beta chains from one sample, sequenced in a study of shared clonotypes between healthy human individuals. The assay was immunoSEQ multiplex PCR, and TCRdb's table has in-frame clones only and misses some. The table shows under 750,000 clones, with roughly 72% occurring only once. Sample: memory CD4+ T cells sorted from blood. The receptor source for this set is a woman aged 25 to 39 in good health. The CDR3 runs from the conserved cysteine through the conserved F or W. D genes are given only for firm matches. Some rows have no size entry. The others give once, few or many, or a class for an expanded clone.

-,TRBV6-5,-,TRBJ2-6,TGTGCCAGCACCAACTCTGGGGCCAACGTCCTGACTTTC,CASTNSGANVLTF
once,TRBV2,-,TRBJ2-7,TGTGCCAGTAGAGAACGGGGACCATCCTACGAGCAGTACTTC,CASRERGPSYEQYF
-,TRBV6-5,TRBD1,TRBJ2-5,TGTGCCAGCAGTTACCGAACTAACAGGGGAATACAGACCCAGTACTTC,CASSYRTNRGIQTQYF
-,TRBV18,-,TRBJ2-2,TGTGCCAGCTCACCCACGACGGACACCGGGGAGCTGTTTTTT,CASSPTTDTGELFF
-,TRBV19,-,TRBJ1-1,TGTGCCAGTAGTATAGGACAATACACTGAAGCTTTCTTT,CASSIGQYTEAFF
-,TRBV11-2,-,TRBJ1-1,TGTGCCAGCAGCTGGACGTGGGGCACTGAAGCTTTCTTT,CASSWTWGTEAFF
-,TRBV28,-,TRBJ2-7,TGTGCCAGCAGTTTAGACAGCTCCTACGAGCAGTACTTC,CASSLDSSYEQYF
-,TRBV14,TRBD2,TRBJ2-7,TGTGCCAGCAGCAAAGGGTTAGCGGGAAAATACGAGCAGTACTTC,CASSKGLAGKYEQYF
once,TRBV11-2,TRBD1,TRBJ1-1,TGTGCCAGCAGCCCATGGGGGACAGGGGCTGATTACACTGAAGCTTTCTTT,CASSPWGTGADYTEAFF
-,TRBV5-6,-,TRBJ2-7,TGTGCCAGCAGCTCCGCAGCGGAGCTCAGTTACGAGCAGTACTTC,CASSSAAELSYEQYF
-,TRBV5-1,-,TRBJ1-4,TGCGCCAGCCCAGGGTCGTTAAGGGAAAAACTGTTTTTT,CASPGSLREKLFF
few,TRBV19,-,TRBJ2-5,TGTGCCAGTAGTATAGCAGGCAGGGGGGTAGAGACCCAGTACTTC,CASSIAGRGVETQYF
-,TRBV30,-,TRBJ2-7,TGTGCCTGGAGTTCGGACGGCTACGAGCAGTACTTC,CAWSSDGYEQYF
-,TRBV5-6,TRBD1,TRBJ2-3,TGTGCCAGCAGCTCATACCGGGACAGAGTTAGCACAGATACGCAGTATTTT,CASSSYRDRVSTDTQYF
once,TRBV21-1,-,TRBJ2-7,TGTGCCAGCAGCCCAGGGGGTCGGACAGGGGGCGGCTGCGAGCAGTACTTC,CASSPGGRTGGGCEQYF
-,TRBV28,-,TRBJ2-7,TGTGCCAGCGCCCGGGCAGGCGGCGCCTCCTACTACGAGCAGTACTTC,CASARAGGASYYEQYF
-,TRBV7-2,TRBD2,TRBJ2-7,TGTGCCAGCAGCCCAGGACTAGCGGACTACGAGCAGTACTTC,CASSPGLADYEQYF
-,TRBV10-3,TRBD2,TRBJ2-2,TGTGCCATCAGCGAACAAGGACTAGCGGGAGGTCGGGACACCGGGGAGCTGTTTTTT,CAISEQGLAGGRDTGELFF
-,TRBV28,-,TRBJ2-7,TGTGCCAGCAGTGGAGAGGACAGAAACTCCTACGAGCAGTACTTC,CASSGEDRNSYEQYF
-,TRBV19,TRBD1,TRBJ2-1,TGTGCCAGTAGTGCCGGGCTCGGACAGGGTCAGTTCTTC,CASSAGLGQGQFF
-,TRBV19,-,TRBJ2-2,TGTGCCAGTGGCCGGGAGTCGGGCGGGGAGCTGTTTTTT,CASGRESGGELFF
few,TRBV7-9,-,TRBJ1-2,TGTGCCAGCAGGCAAGGTCCCGGGACGGATAACTATGGCTACACCTTC,CASRQGPGTDNYGYTF
-,TRBV14,-,TRBJ2-3,TGTGCCAGCAGCCAGGGACTGGGAGATACGCAGTATTTT,CASSQGLGDTQYF
-,TRBV6-5,TRBD1,TRBJ2-7,TGTGCCAGCTTCGGGACAGGCAAAAGAGAGCAGTACTTC,CASFGTGKREQYF
-,TRBV27,-,TRBJ2-7,TGTGCCAGCAGTTTATCGGGGGGGCGTTTCACCTACGAGCAGTACTTC,CASSLSGGRFTYEQYF
once,TRBV10-3,-,TRBJ2-7,TGTGCCAGCAGTTCCCTCCTGGGCCGGGGATCCTACGAGCAGTACTTC,CASSSLLGRGSYEQYF
-,TRBV2,TRBD1,TRBJ1-1,TGTGCCAGCCTCTCCGGGACAGGGGAATTTAGCACTGAAGCTTTCTTT,CASLSGTGEFSTEAFF
-,TRBV11-2,-,TRBJ2-7,TGTGCCAGCAGCTTAGATCCGGGGGACGAGCAGTACTTC,CASSLDPGDEQYF
once,TRBV30,-,TRBJ1-2,TGTGCCTGGAGTGTTCCAGGGCGCCTTAACTATGGCTACACCTTC,CAWSVPGRLNYGYTF